This T cell receptor beta chain was sequenced during a study of cytomegalovirus exposure and HLA in healthy donors. General study points: As a later analysis revealed, the rate of TCR association differed by HLA locus, with DRB1 most and HLA-C fewest.

A word on this clone: The antigen is undetermined.

The V end was cut by 3 bases, the J end by 1 base, with 13 bases between. Germline V CDR1 and CDR2: MNHNS, SASEGT. The CDR3 runs to 17 residues. The study ran its PCR with 60 Vbeta and 13 Jbeta primers. Only in-frame clones appear in the TCRdb table, and some are missing; sequencing was by immunoSEQ multiplex PCR. This sample has about 87,000 clones, with around 70% found just once. This chain links TRBV6-1 with TRBJ1-6; D is unclear. This receptor was identified in a man aged 30 to 39 in good health and CMV-seropositive. Material for sequencing was PBMCs. CDR3 region: CASSDSRRRSYNSPLHF. CDR3 in DNA: TGTGCCAGCAGTGACAGTCGGAGGAGGTCCTATAATTCACCCCTCCACTTT.